In its sample, the clone carrying this TCR beta chain was seen many times. Its antigen remains unidentified. This sample was included in a study of T cell repertoires in cytomegalovirus infection. As for the study in general: From public TCR beta signatures came an indication of both CMV infection and matching HLA type.

General study points: Cumulative frequency (of public TCR beta family members) identified carriers of CMV plus the relevant HLA. Predominance within the ex vivo response was attributable to HLA-C-restricted CMV-specific TCR beta clonotypes.

The CDR3 is 16 amino acids. CDR1 is MNHEY and CDR2 is SVGEGT in the germline V gene. V was pared by 3 bases and J by 2 bases, with 9 bases of the junction left unmatched. TCRdb passed the reads through MiXCR, listing each CDR3 protein once. Among fewer than 550,000 distinct CDR3 sequences listed, about 11% were seen once. This TCR was recovered from a human donor in good health (CMV status not recorded). Some clones in this sample may be carry-over from other donors' samples. The V and J genes are TRBV6-2 or TRBV6-3 and TRBJ2-5, with 7 bases identical to TRBD2. Material: PBMCs. The CDR3 nucleotides are TGTGCCAGCAGTTATGTGGGCGGGGGACTTCAAGAGACCCAGTACTTC. Translated, it gives CASSYVGGGLQETQYF.